This paragraph covers one T cell receptor beta chain sequence. Distinct nucleotide sequences in the sample also encode this CDR3. Assay: immunoSEQ multiplex PCR; the TCRdb copy retains only in-frame clones and omits some. Seen here are about 12,000 clones, 60% to 80% observed once, and the top ten hold 5% to 6.5%. The data are from a study of blood T cell repertoires in COVID-19. Overall study: Acute and convalescent COVID-19 specimens originated in the United States, Italy and Spain.

The sequenced material came from peripheral blood. The TCR was taken from a man in his 60s with COVID-19, enrolled during active disease.

The chain's CDR3 is CASSPRGGTAGGSYEQYF. As DNA, the CDR3 is TGTGCCAGCAGCCCCCGGGGGGGGACGGCGGGGGGATCCTACGAGCAGTACTTC. The rearrangement links TRBV5-4 to TRBJ2-7, with 8 bases fitting TRBD2. Germline V gene data show CDR1 as SGHNT and CDR2 as YYREEE (reference sequence). V trimming: 4 bases; J trimming: 1 base; junction bases outside the gene matches: 16. The CDR3 consists of 18 residues.